This T cell receptor (beta chain) was identified during a study of blood T cell repertoires in COVID-19. In the study overall: The samples span acute and convalescent COVID-19 from the United States, Italy and Spain. T cells, B-cell-depleted T cells, or PBMCs supplied cDNA or gDNA.

This CDR3 is 16 amino acids long. In the original processing: From reference gene primer amplification, estimates of nucleated cell counts were derived. Assay used: immunoSEQ multiplex PCR; TCRdb lists only in-frame clones, some missing. The V and J calls and clone size are taken from that table; D and trimming were inferred from the DNA. Altogether approximately 280,000 clones are present, 85% to 90% being singletons, with the ten largest covering about 4.2%. The gene calls are TRBV21-1 and TRBJ2-7; TRBD2 is the table's D call, not checked against the DNA. TRBV21-1 is given as a pseudogene. Material: peripheral blood. The TCR sequence derives from a man between 40 and 49 years old with acute or convalescent COVID-19. The CDR3 here is CASSKHGTSGIHEQYF. The CDR3 DNA follows: TGTGCCAGCAGCAAACACGGGACTAGCGGGATCCACGAGCAGTACTTC.